The present TCR beta chain was sequenced within a study of beta chain features in type 1 diabetes. Between the trimmed V and J ends, which lost 2 bases and 2 bases, there was a span of 12 bases. Germline values: CDR1 SGHTA, CDR2 FQGNSA. The CDR3 length is 15 residues. This clone has only one observation. The entirety of the isolated RNA underwent reverse transcription, so expressed TCRB transcripts were sequenced. TCRdb's copy holds only in-frame clones and misses some; the assay was immunoSEQ multiplex PCR. Of 430,000 or so clones listed, 11% are singletons. The sequencing input was naive CD4+ T cells from blood. This TCR was sampled from a woman between 18 and 29 years old in good health. This chain joins TRBV7-2 and TRBJ2-5; the D is unclear. Written as DNA, the CDR3 is TGTGCCAGCAGCTTATCGTACCAGAGACAAGAGACCCAGTACTTC. It is translated as CASSLSYQRQETQYF.